The clone carrying this TCR beta chain appeared a few times. Under the authors' procedure: Nucleated cell counts were estimated from reference gene primer amplification. The repertoire was sequenced with immunoSEQ multiplex PCR; TCRdb's copy has only in-frame clones and lacks some. V, J and clone size reflect that table, while D and trimming were determined from the DNA. The profile shows under 300,000 clones, around 83% of them singletons. Germline values: CDR1 MNHEY, CDR2 SVGEGT. Deletions cut 6 bases from V and 11 bases from J, with 16 bases between. The CDR3 totals 12 residues. This sample stems from a study of blood T cell repertoires in COVID-19. Study in general: The United States, Italy and Spain were the sources of the acute and convalescent COVID-19 samples.

The chain uses TRBV6-2 or TRBV6-3 and TRBJ1-1; no reliable D call. This receptor was taken from a man in his late teens or twenties with active or convalescent COVID-19. The sequencing sample was made of peripheral blood. The CDR3 loop is CASSLGLVDAFF. Written as DNA, the CDR3 is TGTGCCAGCAGCCTCGGACTTGTTGACGCTTTCTTT.